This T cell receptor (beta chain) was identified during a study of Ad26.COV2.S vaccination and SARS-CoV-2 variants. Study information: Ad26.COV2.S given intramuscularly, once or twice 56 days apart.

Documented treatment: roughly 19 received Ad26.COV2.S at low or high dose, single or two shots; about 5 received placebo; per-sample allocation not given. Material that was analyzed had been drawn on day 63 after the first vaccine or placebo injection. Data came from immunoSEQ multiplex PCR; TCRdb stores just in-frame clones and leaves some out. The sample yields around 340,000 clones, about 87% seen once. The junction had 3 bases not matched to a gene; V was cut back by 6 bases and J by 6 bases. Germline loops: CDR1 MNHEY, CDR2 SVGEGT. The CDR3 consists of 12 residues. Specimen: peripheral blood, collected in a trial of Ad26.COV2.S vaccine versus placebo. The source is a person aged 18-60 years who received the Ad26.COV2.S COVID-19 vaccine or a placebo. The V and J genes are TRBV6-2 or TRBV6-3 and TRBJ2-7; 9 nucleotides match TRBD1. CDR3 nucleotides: TGTGCCAGCAGCCGGACAGGGGTCGAGCAGTACTTC. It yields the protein CASSRTGVEQYF.